What follows are 25 T cell receptor beta chains derived from one specimen sequenced in a study of technical replicates of blood from a few donors. Measured with immunoSEQ multiplex PCR; TCRdb has only the in-frame clones, and not every one. The top ten hold about 0.37% of the sample, which has approximately 50,000 clones, approximately 95% seen once. The sample comprised T cells isolated from PBMCs. These receptor sequences come from a human donor in good health.

The gene calls are TRBV6-4 and TRBJ1-1; possibly TRBD1 for D (5 bases). This CDR3 contains 13 residues. Germline V gene lookup returns CDR1 MRHNA and CDR2 SNTAGT. Trimming left V 3 bases short and J 7 bases short, with 12 bases between. Written as DNA, the CDR3 is TGTGCCAGCAGTGAACCAGGGTCGAATGAAGCTTTCTTT. Translated, it gives CASSEPGSNEAFF.

The chain links TRBV7-9 to TRBJ1-5; possibly TRBD1 for D (5 bases). The CDR3 covers 14 residues. The V gene's germline CDR1 is SEHNR and CDR2 FQNEAQ (reference sequence). Trimming left V 5 bases short and J 4 bases short, with 12 bases between. As DNA, the CDR3 is TGTGCCAGCAGCCCGGGGGGGGAAAATCAGCCCCAGCATTTT. This codes for CASSPGGENQPQHF. Based on the CDR3 plus reference TRBV7-9 and TRBJ1-5, the full variable domain is DTGVSQNPRHKITKRGQNVTFRCDPISEHNRLYWYRQTLGQGPEFLTYFQNEAQLEKSRLLSDRFSAERPKGSFSTLEIQRTEQGDSAMYLCASSPGGENQPQHFGDGTRLSIL.

The chain carries TRBV6-6 and TRBJ1-2; possible D gene TRBD1, 5 bases. The CDR3 has 15 residues. Germline CDR1 and CDR2: MNHNY and SVGAGI (reference sequence). V gave up 8 bases and J gave up 2 bases, with 18 bases separating them. This CDR3 is CASVAGGARNYGYTF. Written as DNA, the CDR3 is TGTGCCAGCGTGGCCGGCGGGGCGCGAAACTATGGCTACACCTTC.

The chain has TRBV19 and TRBJ2-7, with D possibly TRBD1 on 5 matching bases. The germline V gene encodes CDR1 LNHDA and CDR2 SQIVND (reference sequence). The CDR3 spans 15 residues. V lost 3 bases and J 2 bases, leaving 14 bases between the germline ends. For the CDR3, the DNA is TGTGCCAGTAGTATCGGTGCAGGGTGGACCTACGAGCAGTACTTC. It codes for CASSIGAGWTYEQYF.

The CDR3 DNA sequence: TGTGCCAGCAGGGAGGGACTAGCGGAAGGCTACGAGCAGTACTTC. It codes for CASREGLAEGYEQYF. V usage is TRBV6-1 and J usage is TRBJ2-7; 11 nucleotides match TRBD2. The V segment lost 6 bases and the J segment 3 bases; nucleotides outside the gene matches: 7. This CDR3 contains 15 residues. Germline CDR1 reads MNHNS; CDR2 reads SASEGT.

V usage is TRBV7-8 and J usage is TRBJ1-5, with TRBD1 matching 9 bases. Trimming removed 2 bases from V and 1 base from J; junction bases left unmatched: 12. This CDR3 has 19 residues. From germline, CDR1 is SGHVS and CDR2 FQNEAQ. The CDR3 loop is CASSLSPGQGIKSNQPQHF. The CDR3 nucleotides are TGTGCCAGCAGCTTAAGTCCCGGACAGGGGATTAAGAGCAATCAGCCCCAGCATTTT.

The V call is TRBV18, the J call TRBJ2-7; TRBD2 matches 8 bases. CDR1 and CDR2 (germline): KGHSH, LQKENI. The V gene end was trimmed by 5 bases and the J gene end by 2 bases; junction bases not matched to a gene: 8. CDR3 length equals 15 residues. The CDR3 reads CASSDGRAGTYEQYF. DNA for the CDR3: TGTGCCAGCTCAGACGGGAGGGCCGGGACCTACGAGCAGTACTTC.

The chain employs TRBV11-2 and TRBJ1-5, with D uncertain. Deletions cut 5 bases from V and 7 bases from J, with 15 bases between. The CDR3 length is 14 residues. Germline V lookup: CDR1 SGHAT, CDR2 FQNNGV. CDR3 amino acids: CASSAGQVGQPQHF. The CDR3, as DNA: TGTGCCAGCAGCGCTGGGCAGGTAGGACAGCCCCAGCATTTT.

CDR3 in DNA: TGTGCCAGCAGTTTAGGCTCTAGCAGGTTTGAGACCCAGTACTTC. It codes for CASSLGSSRFETQYF. This chain uses TRBV27 with TRBJ2-5, with a weak D call TRBD2 (5 bases). The V and J ends lost 2 bases and 5 bases respectively, with 15 bases between them. The germline CDR1 and CDR2 sequences are MNHEY and SMNVEV (reference sequence). This CDR3 is 15 amino acids long.

V and J are TRBV5-4 and TRBJ2-1; 11 bases line up with TRBD2. Looked up from germline, CDR1 is SGHNT and CDR2 is YYREEE (reference sequence). Losses at the gene ends were 4 bases for V and 4 bases for J; bases not matched to a gene: 10. This CDR3 spans 17 amino acids. The CDR3 bases are TGTGCCAGCAGCGGGGGGCCCGGGACTAGCGGTTACAATGAGCAGTTCTTC. Translating it yields CASSGGPGTSGYNEQFF.

This clone was picked up one time. The chain employs TRBV30 and TRBJ2-5; unclear D gene. Deletions cut 2 bases from V and 5 bases from J, with 9 bases between. Germline V gene data show CDR1 as GTSNPN and CDR2 as SVGIG (reference sequence). This CDR3 comprises 12 residues. In DNA form, the CDR3 reads TGTGCCTGGAGTACTGCCGGGGAGACCCAGTACTTC. Encoded protein: CAWSTAGETQYF.

V gene TRBV10-3 combines with J gene TRBJ2-3, with a possible D match to TRBD1 (6 bases). Germline CDR1 ENHRY, CDR2 SYGVKD. CDR3 size: 10 residues. V lost 10 bases to trimming and J lost 6 bases, with 8 bases between them. CDR3 in amino acids: CATGADTQYF. CDR3 nucleotides: TGTGCCACAGGGGCGGATACGCAGTATTTT.

This chain uses TRBV11-3 with TRBJ2-1; 11 nucleotides line up with TRBD2. The CDR3 loop spans 15 amino acids. CDR1 SGHNT and CDR2 YENEEA come from the germline V gene. V lost 0 bases and J lost 9; bases outside the gene matches: 4. CDR3 residues: CASSLDSGRGSEQFF. In DNA form, the CDR3 reads TGTGCCAGCAGCTTAGATAGCGGGAGGGGGAGTGAGCAGTTCTTC.

This clone was detected once. The chain uses TRBV29-1 and TRBJ2-7, with D possibly being TRBD1 (6 bases). The CDR3 length is 16 residues. The germline V gene encodes CDR1 SQVTM and CDR2 ANQGSEA. Trimming stripped 5 bases from V and 2 bases from J, with 22 bases between. CDR3: CSVLGRGWEGPYEQYF. DNA of the CDR3: TGCAGCGTTCTTGGCAGGGGCTGGGAAGGACCCTACGAGCAGTACTTC.

This chain joins TRBV28 and TRBJ2-7; 9 bases fit TRBD1. CDR1 and CDR2 from the germline V gene are MDHEN and SYDVKM. This CDR3 region has 15 residues. J gave up 4 bases and V 6 bases, and 10 bases lay outside the gene matches. CDR3 loop: CASRLVPGTGYEQYF. CDR3 bases: TGTGCCAGCAGACTAGTTCCCGGGACAGGGTACGAGCAGTACTTC.

J is TRBJ1-1 and V is TRBV7-8, with a possible D match to TRBD1 (5 bases). V was trimmed by 2 bases and J by 4 bases, leaving 8 bases between them. Looked up from germline, CDR1 is SGHVS and CDR2 is FQNEAQ. CDR3 size: 13 residues. The CDR3: CASSLMTVTEAFF. The CDR3 DNA follows: TGTGCCAGCAGCTTAATGACAGTCACTGAAGCTTTCTTT.

On this clone: An end of the junction does not agree with germline; a read error may underlie this. The genes are TRBV7-7 and TRBJ2-1; 8 bases fit TRBD2. CDR1 and CDR2 (germline): SSHAT, FNYEAQ (reference sequence). The CDR3 length is 15 residues. CDR3 residues: CASSPQGLAGNEQFF. CDR3 in DNA: TGTGCTAGCAGCCCCCAAGGCTTAGCGGGAAATGAGCAGTTCTTC.

The chain couples TRBV27 to TRBJ2-1; 9 positions agree with TRBD1. CDR1 and CDR2 (germline): MNHEY, SMNVEV (reference sequence). The trim removed 9 bases at V and 8 bases at J, leaving 11 bases unmatched. The CDR3 has 14 residues. The CDR3 reads CASTGQGISDEQFF. Here the CDR3 DNA reads TGTGCCAGTACCGGACAGGGGATTAGCGATGAGCAGTTCTTC.

The chain carries TRBV30 and TRBJ1-5; D is uncertain. The V end was cut by 0 bases, the J end by 1 base, with 4 bases between. The CDR3 runs 13 residues. Germline V lookup: CDR1 GTSNPN, CDR2 SVGIG (reference sequence). The CDR3 coding sequence is TGTGCCTGGAGTGTGGGCAGCAATCAGCCCCAGCATTTT. The encoded protein is CAWSVGSNQPQHF.

The V gene is TRBV19, the J gene TRBJ2-2; maybe TRBD2 (6 bases). CDR1 is LNHDA and CDR2 is SQIVND in the germline V gene (reference sequence). The CDR3 covers 16 residues. The ends were cut back, 0 bases at V and 9 bases at J, with 17 bases in the middle. The CDR3 region is CASSIDGGGVGRELFF. For the CDR3, the DNA is TGTGCCAGTAGTATAGATGGGGGAGGAGTTGGCAGGGAGCTGTTTTTT. Full variable domain (remainder filled in from reference TRBV19 and TRBJ2-2): DGGITQSPKYLFRKEGQNVTLSCEQNLNHDAMYWYRQDPGQGLRLIYYSQIVNDFQKGDIAEGYSVSREKKESFPLTVTSAQKNPTAFYLCASSIDGGGVGRELFFGEGSRLTVL.

The chain joins TRBV7-9 to TRBJ2-7; a weak D match, TRBD1 (7 bases). Trimming took off 2 bases at V and 1 base at J, with 9 bases between the two ends. This CDR3 region has 14 residues. CDR1 is SEHNR and CDR2 is FQNEAQ in the germline V gene (reference sequence). This CDR3 is CASSLQGGSYEQYF. The CDR3 nucleotides are TGTGCCAGCAGCTTACAGGGGGGTTCCTACGAGCAGTACTTC. Supplemented by reference TRBV7-9 and TRBJ2-7, the full variable domain reads DTGVSQNPRHKITKRGQNVTFRCDPISEHNRLYWYRQTLGQGPEFLTYFQNEAQLEKSRLLSDRFSAERPKGSFSTLEIQRTEQGDSAMYLCASSLQGGSYEQYFGPGTRLTVT.

The gene calls are TRBV30 and TRBJ1-2, with 7 bases matching TRBD1. The V and J ends lost 2 bases and 1 base, in that order; junction bases with no gene match: 10. This CDR3 comprises 16 residues. Germline V gene sequence: CDR1 GTSNPN, CDR2 SVGIG (reference sequence). CDR3 coding DNA: TGTGCCTGGAGTAGGAGACTCAGGGGGGATAACTATGGCTACACCTTC. As protein: CAWSRRLRGDNYGYTF.

The V call is TRBV5-4, the J call TRBJ2-7, with D possibly TRBD2 on 6 matching bases. This CDR3 region has 16 residues. Germline loops: CDR1 SGHNT, CDR2 YYREEE (reference sequence). Trimming stripped 3 bases from V and 2 bases from J, with 18 bases between. CDR3 loop: CASSSRDWGSAYEQYF. Written as DNA, the CDR3 is TGTGCCAGCAGCTCCCGGGACTGGGGTTCGGCCTACGAGCAGTACTTC.

This clone was seen once. This chain links TRBV9 with TRBJ2-6; 7 bases line up with TRBD1. This CDR3 is built from 18 residues. V was clipped by 0 bases and J by 0 bases; unmatched bases: 6. Germline V gene lookup returns CDR1 SGDLS and CDR2 YYNGEE. The CDR3 coding sequence is TGTGCCAGCAGCGTAGGGACAGGCATCAACTCTGGGGCCAACGTCCTGACTTTC. Translation: CASSVGTGINSGANVLTF.

The gene calls are TRBV29-1 and TRBJ2-1, with D perhaps TRBD1 (5 bases). This CDR3 is built from 15 residues. Trimming took 4 bases from V and 2 from J, leaving 15 bases between them. Germline values: CDR1 SQVTM, CDR2 ANQGSEA. The CDR3 region is CSVGQGQLTYNEQFF. DNA of the CDR3: TGCAGCGTTGGGCAAGGACAACTTACCTACAATGAGCAGTTCTTC.